This TCR beta chain was captured by sequencing in a study of control samples from healthy donors and cancer patients. This CDR3 has 13 residues. Germline CDR1 reads SQVTM; CDR2 reads ANQGSEA. The ends were cut back, 4 bases at V and 4 bases at J, with 13 bases in the middle. TCRdb's copy holds only in-frame clones and misses some; the assay was immunoSEQ multiplex PCR. The table shows roughly 370,000 clones, with around nine tenths occurring only once. The sequence was collected from a man between 40 and 49 years old with head and neck cancer. V and J are TRBV29-1 and TRBJ1-2; D unresolved. The sample comprised PBMCs. As DNA, the CDR3 is TGCAGCGTTGGAGGAGAGGAGCTCTATGGCTACACCTTC. Protein sequence: CSVGGEELYGYTF.